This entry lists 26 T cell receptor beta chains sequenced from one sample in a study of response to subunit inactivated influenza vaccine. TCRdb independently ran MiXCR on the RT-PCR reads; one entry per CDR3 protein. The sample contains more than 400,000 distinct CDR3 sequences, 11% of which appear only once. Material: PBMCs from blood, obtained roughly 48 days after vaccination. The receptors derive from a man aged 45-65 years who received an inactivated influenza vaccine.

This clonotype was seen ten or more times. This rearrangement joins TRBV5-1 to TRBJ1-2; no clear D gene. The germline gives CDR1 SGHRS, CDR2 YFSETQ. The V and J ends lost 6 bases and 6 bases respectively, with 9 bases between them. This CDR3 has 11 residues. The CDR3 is CASTGGHGYTF. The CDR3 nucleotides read TGCGCCAGCACAGGAGGGCATGGCTACACCTTC.

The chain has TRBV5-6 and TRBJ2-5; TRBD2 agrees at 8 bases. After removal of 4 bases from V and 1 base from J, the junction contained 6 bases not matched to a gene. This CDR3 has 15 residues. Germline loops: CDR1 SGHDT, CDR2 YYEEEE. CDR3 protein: CASSPTGLAQETQYF. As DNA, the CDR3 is TGTGCCAGCAGCCCTACTGGACTAGCCCAAGAGACCCAGTACTTC.

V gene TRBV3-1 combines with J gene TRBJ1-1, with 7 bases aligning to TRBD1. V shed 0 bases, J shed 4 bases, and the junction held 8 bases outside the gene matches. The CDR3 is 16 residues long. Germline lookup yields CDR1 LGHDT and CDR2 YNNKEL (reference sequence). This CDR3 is CASSQETGRLGTEAFF. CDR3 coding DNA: TGTGCCAGCAGCCAAGAGACAGGGCGGTTGGGCACTGAAGCTTTCTTT.

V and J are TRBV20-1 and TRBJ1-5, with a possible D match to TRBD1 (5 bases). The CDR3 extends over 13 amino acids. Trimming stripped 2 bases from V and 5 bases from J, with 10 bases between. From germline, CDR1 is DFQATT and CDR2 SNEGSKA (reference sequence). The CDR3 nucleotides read TGCAGTGCTAGAAGAGGGGACTATCAGCCCCAGCATTTT. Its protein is CSARRGDYQPQHF.

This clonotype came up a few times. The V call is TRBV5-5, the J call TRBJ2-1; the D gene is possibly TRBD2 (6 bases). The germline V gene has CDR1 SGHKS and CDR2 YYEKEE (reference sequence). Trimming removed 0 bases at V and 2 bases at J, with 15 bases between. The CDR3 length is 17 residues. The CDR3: CASSLEGGWGTYNEQFF. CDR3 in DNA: TGTGCCAGCAGCTTGGAAGGAGGGTGGGGAACCTACAATGAGCAGTTCTTC.

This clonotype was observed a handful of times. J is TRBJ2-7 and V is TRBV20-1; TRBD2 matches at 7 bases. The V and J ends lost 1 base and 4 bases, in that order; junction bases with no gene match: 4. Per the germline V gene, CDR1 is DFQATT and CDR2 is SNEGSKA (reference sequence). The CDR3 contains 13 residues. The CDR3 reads CSARATSRYEQYF. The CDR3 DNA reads TGCAGTGCTAGAGCGACTAGCCGGTACGAGCAGTACTTC.

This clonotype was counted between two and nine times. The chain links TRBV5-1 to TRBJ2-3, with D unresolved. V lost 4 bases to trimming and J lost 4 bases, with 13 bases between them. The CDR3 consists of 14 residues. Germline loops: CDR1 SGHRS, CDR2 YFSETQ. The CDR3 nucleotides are TGCGCCAGCAGCGTCCTGGGTCCGTCAGATACGCAGTATTTT. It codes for CASSVLGPSDTQYF.

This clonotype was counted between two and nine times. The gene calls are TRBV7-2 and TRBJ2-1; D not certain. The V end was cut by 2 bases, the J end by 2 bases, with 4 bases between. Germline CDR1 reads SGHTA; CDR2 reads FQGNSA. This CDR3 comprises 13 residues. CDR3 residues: CASSLYAYNEQFF. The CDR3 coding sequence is TGTGCCAGCAGCTTATACGCCTACAATGAGCAGTTCTTC.

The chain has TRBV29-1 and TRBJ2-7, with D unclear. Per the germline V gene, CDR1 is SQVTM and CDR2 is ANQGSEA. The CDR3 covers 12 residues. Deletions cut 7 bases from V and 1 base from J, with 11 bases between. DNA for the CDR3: TGCAGCGCCCGGACCGATTCCTACGAGCAGTACTTC. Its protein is CSARTDSYEQYF.

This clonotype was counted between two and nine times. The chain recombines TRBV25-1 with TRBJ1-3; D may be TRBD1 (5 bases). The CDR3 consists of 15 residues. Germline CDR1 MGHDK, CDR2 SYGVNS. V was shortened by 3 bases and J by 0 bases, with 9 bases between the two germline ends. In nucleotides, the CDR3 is TGTGCCAGCAGTGATGGGGACTTCTCTGGAAACACCATATATTTT. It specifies CASSDGDFSGNTIYF.

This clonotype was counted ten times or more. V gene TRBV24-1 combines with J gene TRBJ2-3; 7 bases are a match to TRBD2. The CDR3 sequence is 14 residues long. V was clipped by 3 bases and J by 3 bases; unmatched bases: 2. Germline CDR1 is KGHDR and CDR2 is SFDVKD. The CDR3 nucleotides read TGTGCCACCAGTGATCCCGGGAGGACAGATACGCAGTATTTT. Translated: CATSDPGRTDTQYF.

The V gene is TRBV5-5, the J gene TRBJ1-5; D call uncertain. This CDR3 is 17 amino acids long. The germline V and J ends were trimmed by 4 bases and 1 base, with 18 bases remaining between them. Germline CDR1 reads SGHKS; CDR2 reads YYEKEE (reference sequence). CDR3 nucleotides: TGTGCCAGCAGCCCCTACAGAGGTGTGGGGAGCAATCAGCCCCAGCATTTT. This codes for CASSPYRGVGSNQPQHF.

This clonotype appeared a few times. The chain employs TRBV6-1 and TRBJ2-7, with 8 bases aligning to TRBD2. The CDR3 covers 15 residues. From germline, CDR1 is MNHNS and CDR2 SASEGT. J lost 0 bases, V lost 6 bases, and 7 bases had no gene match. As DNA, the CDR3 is TGTGCCAGCAGACGTAGCGGGGACTTCTCCTACGAGCAGTACTTC. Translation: CASRRSGDFSYEQYF.

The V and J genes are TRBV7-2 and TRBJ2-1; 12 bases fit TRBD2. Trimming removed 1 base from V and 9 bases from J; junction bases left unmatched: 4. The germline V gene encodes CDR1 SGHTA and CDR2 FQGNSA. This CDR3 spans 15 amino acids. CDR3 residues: CASSLGLAGEGEQFF. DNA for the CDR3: TGTGCCAGCAGCTTAGGACTAGCGGGAGAGGGTGAGCAGTTCTTC.

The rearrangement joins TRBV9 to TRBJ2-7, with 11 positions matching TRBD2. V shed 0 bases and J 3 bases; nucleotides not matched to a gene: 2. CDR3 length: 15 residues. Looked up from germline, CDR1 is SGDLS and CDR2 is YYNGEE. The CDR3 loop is CASSVASGGFYEQYF. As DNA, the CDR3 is TGTGCCAGCAGCGTAGCTAGCGGGGGGTTCTACGAGCAGTACTTC.

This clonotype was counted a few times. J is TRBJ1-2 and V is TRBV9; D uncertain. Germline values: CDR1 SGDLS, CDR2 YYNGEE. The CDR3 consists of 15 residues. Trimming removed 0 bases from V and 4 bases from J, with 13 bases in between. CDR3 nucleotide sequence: TGTGCCAGCAGCGTAGAGGATGTGGCGAGCTATGGCTACACCTTC. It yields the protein CASSVEDVASYGYTF. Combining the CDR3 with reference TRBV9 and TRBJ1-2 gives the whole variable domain DSGVTQTPKHLITATGQRVTLRCSPRSGDLSVYWYQQSLDQGLQFLIQYYNGEERAKGNILERFSAQQFPDLHSELNLSSLELGDSALYFCASSVEDVASYGYTFGSGTRLTVV.

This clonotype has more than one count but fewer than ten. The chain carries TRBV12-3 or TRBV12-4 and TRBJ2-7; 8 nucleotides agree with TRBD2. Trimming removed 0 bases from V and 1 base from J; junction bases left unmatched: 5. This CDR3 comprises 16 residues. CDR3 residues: CASSLANSGVSYEQYF. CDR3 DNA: TGTGCCAGCAGTTTAGCGAATAGCGGGGTGTCCTACGAGCAGTACTTC.

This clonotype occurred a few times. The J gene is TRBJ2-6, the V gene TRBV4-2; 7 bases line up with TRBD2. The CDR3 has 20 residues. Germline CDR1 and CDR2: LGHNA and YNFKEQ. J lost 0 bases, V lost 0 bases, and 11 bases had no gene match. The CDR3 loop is CASSQDMGGVYSSGANVLTF. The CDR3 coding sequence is TGTGCCAGCAGCCAAGATATGGGGGGGGTCTATAGCTCTGGGGCCAACGTCCTGACTTTC.

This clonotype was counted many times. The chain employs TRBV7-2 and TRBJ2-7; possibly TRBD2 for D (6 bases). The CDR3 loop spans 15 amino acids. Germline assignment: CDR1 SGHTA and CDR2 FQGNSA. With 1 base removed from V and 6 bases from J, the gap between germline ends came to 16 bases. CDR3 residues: CASSLGWGDRREQYF. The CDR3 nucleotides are TGTGCCAGCAGCTTAGGATGGGGGGACCGGCGCGAGCAGTACTTC.

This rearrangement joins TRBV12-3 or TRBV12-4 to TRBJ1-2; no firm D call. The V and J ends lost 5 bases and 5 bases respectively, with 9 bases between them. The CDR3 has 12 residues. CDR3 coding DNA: TGTGCCAGCAGTACATCACCTTATGGCTACACCTTC. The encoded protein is CASSTSPYGYTF.

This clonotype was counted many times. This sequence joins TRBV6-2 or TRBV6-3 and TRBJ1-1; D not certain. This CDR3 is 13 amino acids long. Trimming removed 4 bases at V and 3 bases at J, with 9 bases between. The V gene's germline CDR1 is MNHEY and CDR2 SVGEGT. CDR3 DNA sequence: TGTGCCAGCAGTTTGTGGGGTGACACTGAAGCTTTCTTT. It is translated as CASSLWGDTEAFF.

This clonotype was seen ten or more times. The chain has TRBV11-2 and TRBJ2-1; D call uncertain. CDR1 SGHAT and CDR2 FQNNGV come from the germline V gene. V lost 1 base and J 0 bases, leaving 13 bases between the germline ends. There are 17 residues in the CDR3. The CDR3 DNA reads TGTGCCAGCAGCTTAGTTGGGCTCCGCATCTCCTACAATGAGCAGTTCTTC. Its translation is CASSLVGLRISYNEQFF.

This CDR3 is CATSPPRGPSINEQFF. The CDR3 bases are TGTGCCACCAGTCCACCCAGGGGCCCATCCATCAATGAGCAGTTCTTC. This chain connects TRBV24-1 to TRBJ2-1; a possible D gene is TRBD1 (6 bases). V was clipped by 6 bases and J by 6 bases, with 20 bases between them. The V gene's germline CDR1 is KGHDR and CDR2 SFDVKD. There are 16 residues in the CDR3.

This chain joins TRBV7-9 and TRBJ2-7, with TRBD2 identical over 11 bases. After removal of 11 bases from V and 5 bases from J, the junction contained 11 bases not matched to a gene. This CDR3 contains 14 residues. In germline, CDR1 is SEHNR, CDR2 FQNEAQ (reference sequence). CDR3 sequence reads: CAGSVAGGIHEQYF. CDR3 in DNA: TGTGCCGGTAGTGTAGCGGGGGGGATCCACGAGCAGTACTTC.

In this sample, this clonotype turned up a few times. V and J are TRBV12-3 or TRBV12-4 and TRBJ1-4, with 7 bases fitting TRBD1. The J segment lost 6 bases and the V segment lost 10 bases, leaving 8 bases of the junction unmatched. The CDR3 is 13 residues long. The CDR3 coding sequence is TGTGCCACCCGACAGGGTATTGATGAAAAACTGTTTTTT. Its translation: CATRQGIDEKLFF.

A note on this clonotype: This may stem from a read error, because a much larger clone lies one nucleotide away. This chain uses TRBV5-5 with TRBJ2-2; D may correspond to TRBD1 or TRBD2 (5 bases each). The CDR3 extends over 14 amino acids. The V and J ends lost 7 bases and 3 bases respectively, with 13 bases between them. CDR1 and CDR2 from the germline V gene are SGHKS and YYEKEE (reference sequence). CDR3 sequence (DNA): TGTGCCAGCCACAGGAGGTCCTACACCGGGGAGCTGTTTTTT. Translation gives CASHRRSYTGELFF.